The source of this TCR beta chain is a study of molecular identifiers for immune sequencing clone quantification. Findings and caveats of the study: Molecules of identical TCR sharing a barcode could underestimate highly expanded clone sizes. Naive cells had under 1% of molecules in clones above 20 RNA copies, effectors over 99%.

For naive CD8 T cells, sorting used the CD8+CD4-CCR7+CD45RA+ phenotype. TCRdb re-analysed the PCR reads in MiXCR, keeping a single row per CDR3 protein. This repertoire shows some 680,000 distinct CDR3 sequences, 25% found once; its top ten account for approximately 0.75%. This clonotype was seen a handful of times. Its antigen remains unknown. CDR3 size: 13 residues. With 4 bases removed from V and 2 bases from J, the gap between germline ends came to 12 bases. Per the germline V gene, CDR1 is DFQATT and CDR2 is SNEGSKA (reference sequence). The sequenced sample was naive CD8+ T cells from blood, with Jurkat cell RNA spiked in. The subset is: FACS-sorted CD8+CD4-CCR7+CD45RA+ naive T cells. The source is a human donor in good health. Some libraries in this study had Jurkat cell RNA spiked in. This chain links TRBV20-1 with TRBJ2-7, with a weak D call TRBD2 (6 bases). The CDR3 region is CSAKSSETYEQYF. The CDR3 coding sequence is TGCAGTGCTAAGTCTAGCGAAACCTACGAGCAGTACTTC.